Listed below are T cell receptor beta chains from one sample, sequenced in a study. TCRdb keeps only in-frame clones here, not all; method: immunoSEQ multiplex PCR. The profile shows roughly 68,000 clones, over 85% of them singletons. Sequenced material: PBMCs. The receptors originated from a man aged 40-50 years with rheumatoid arthritis. The CDR3 runs from the conserved cysteine through the conserved F or W. D genes are given only for firm matches. Size is omitted from some rows. Given values are once, few, many or a class for expanded clones.

>TRBJ2-5|NA|TRBV5-1|NA
TGCGCCAGCAGCGCCACGGGACAAATACAAGAGACCCAGTACTTC
CASSATGQIQETQYF
>TRBJ2-7|once|TRBV6-2/TRBV6-3|NA
TGTGCCAGCAGTCGGGACCGAATTAAATCCTCCTACGAGCAGTACTTC
CASSRDRIKSSYEQYF
>TRBJ1-1|NA|TRBV6-5|NA
TGTGCCAGCAAGATAGCACCGAGGATGAACACTGAAGCTTTCTTT
CASKIAPRMNTEAFF
>TRBJ2-1|NA|TRBV27|TRBD2
TGTGCCAGCAGTTTTTTCGCCCGGACTAGCGGGAGAGGATATGAGCAGTTCTTC
CASSFFARTSGRGYEQFF
>TRBJ2-7|NA|TRBV19|NA
TGTGCCAGTGGAAACTACGAGCAGTACTTC
CASGNYEQYF
>TRBJ2-5|NA|TRBV5-4|TRBD2
TGTGCCAGCAGCCTCGGACTAGCGGGGATCCAAGAGACCCAGTACTTC
CASSLGLAGIQETQYF
>TRBJ2-3|NA|TRBV6-5|NA
TGTGCCAGCCGGGTCCCACCCGATACGCAGTATTTT
CASRVPPDTQYF
>TRBJ1-6|NA|TRBV18|NA
TGTGCCAGCTCACTCGAGGGCTATAATTCACCCCTCCACTTT
CASSLEGYNSPLHF
>TRBJ2-5|NA|TRBV11-2|TRBD1
TGTGCCAGCAGCTCCCAGGGACAGGGACAAGAGACCCAGTACTTC
CASSSQGQGQETQYF
>TRBJ1-2|once|TRBV15|TRBD1
TGTGCCACCAGCAGAGATTGGTCAGGGGGCTATGGCTACACCTTC
CATSRDWSGGYGYTF
>TRBJ1-1|NA|TRBV2|NA
TGTGCCAGCAGTGGAGCGAACACTGAAGCTTTCTTT
CASSGANTEAFF
>TRBJ1-6|NA|TRBV4-3|NA
TGCGCCAGCAGCCAAACGACGGGGGGCTTGGATTCACCCCTCCACTTT
CASSQTTGGLDSPLHF
>TRBJ2-7|NA|TRBV7-9|NA
TGTGCCAGCAGCTCACCGGGACCTCAGGGTGAGCAGTACTTC
CASSSPGPQGEQYF
>TRBJ2-3|NA|TRBV5-6|NA
TGTGCCAGCAGCTTGGGACTCGAGCTCACAGATACGCAGTATTTT
CASSLGLELTDTQYF
>TRBJ1-5|NA|TRBV7-9|NA
TGTGCCAGCAGCTTAGATGGGGCCCTACTTGGCAATCAGCCCCAGCATTTT
CASSLDGALLGNQPQHF
>TRBJ2-1|NA|TRBV28|TRBD2
TGTGCCAGCAGTTTATTCGCTAGCGGGAGTACGAATGAGCAGTTCTTC
CASSLFASGSTNEQFF
>TRBJ2-7|NA|TRBV12-3/TRBV12-4|NA
TGTGCCAGCAGACCGGACAGCTCCTACGAGCAGTACTTC
CASRPDSSYEQYF
>TRBJ1-3|NA|TRBV27|NA
TGTGCCAGCAGTCCCTCTAGGGGAAACACCATATATTTT
CASSPSRGNTIYF
>TRBJ2-7|NA|TRBV6-5|NA
TGTGCCAGCAGTTACCGTGCAGGAACCTACGAGCAGTACTTC
CASSYRAGTYEQYF
>TRBJ2-3|NA|TRBV6-1|NA
TGTGCCAGCAGTGAAGTCAGGGGAGATACGCAGTATTTT
CASSEVRGDTQYF
>TRBJ2-7|NA|TRBV9|NA
TGTGCCAGCAGCGTAGCGGGGTCAGGGGAGCAGTACTTC
CASSVAGSGEQYF
>TRBJ2-2|NA|TRBV6-6|NA
TGTGCCAGCAGTTACAATCCCTACACCGGGGAGCTGTTTTTT
CASSYNPYTGELFF
>TRBJ1-5|NA|TRBV13|TRBD1
TGTGCCAGCAGTCTTGGGACAGCCAAGGCCCAGCATTTT
CASSLGTAKAQHF
>TRBJ1-1|NA|TRBV6-5|NA
TGTGCCAGCAGCCTTCGGGGGGGGCGAGAAGCTTTCTTT
CASSLRGGREAFF
>TRBJ1-2|NA|TRBV10-3|NA
TGTGCCATCAGTGAGTCGGGGCCAGCTAACTATGGCTACACCTTC
CAISESGPANYGYTF
>TRBJ1-5|NA|TRBV29-1|NA
TGCAGCGTTGGCACTCAAAGCAATCAGCCCCAGCATTTT
CSVGTQSNQPQHF
>TRBJ2-3|NA|TRBV5-5|NA
TGTGCCAGCAGCTGGAAGGAGGGTGGGGATACGCAGTATTTT
CASSWKEGGDTQYF
>TRBJ2-4|NA|TRBV7-2|TRBD2
TGTGCCAGCAGCTTAGCCGGGGGGGGCGCGGCCAAAAACATTCAGTACTTC
CASSLAGGGAAKNIQYF
>TRBJ1-2|NA|TRBV11-2|NA
TGTGCCAGCAGCTCAGGGTTGGTTGGCTACACCTTC
CASSSGLVGYTF
>TRBJ1-5|NA|TRBV28|NA
TGTGCCAGCAGTTTAAGGGGCGCGGGAAATCAGCCCCAGCATTTT
CASSLRGAGNQPQHF
>TRBJ1-6|NA|TRBV18|NA
TGTGCCAGCTCACAGGGACTAATTTCCTATAATTCACCCCTCCACTTT
CASSQGLISYNSPLHF
>TRBJ2-1|NA|TRBV27|TRBD2
TGTGCCAGCAGTCTAGCGGGAGGGCCTGGTGAGCAGTTCTTC
CASSLAGGPGEQFF
>TRBJ1-2|NA|TRBV6-5|NA
TGTGCCAGCAGGCCGGTTGAGTACTATGGCTACACCTTC
CASRPVEYYGYTF
>TRBJ1-2|NA|TRBV11-2|NA
TGTGCCAGCAGCCCCTCGGCTAACTATGGCTACACCTTC
CASSPSANYGYTF
>TRBJ2-2|NA|TRBV6-2/TRBV6-3|TRBD1
TGTGCCAGCAGCCCACAGGGGATTGGGGAGCTGTTTTTT
CASSPQGIGELFF
>TRBJ2-3|NA|TRBV4-1|NA
TGCGCCAGCAGCCAACAGGGCACAGATACGCAGTATTTT
CASSQQGTDTQYF
>TRBJ1-1|NA|TRBV4-1|NA
TGCGCCAGCAGCCAAGATATCTTCGGACGGATTACACTCACTGAAGCTTTCTTT
CASSQDIFGRITLTEAFF
>TRBJ1-1|NA|TRBV28|TRBD1
TGTGCCAGCAGTCCCCGGGGACAGGGTTTGGGCACTGAAGCTTTCTTT
CASSPRGQGLGTEAFF
>TRBJ2-5|NA|TRBV6-6|TRBD1
TGTGCCAGCAGTTCCCAGGGGGCGGGAGAGACCCAGTACTTC
CASSSQGAGETQYF
>TRBJ2-1|NA|TRBV19|NA
TGTGCCAGTAGTATAGAACCTAGCGAGCAGTTCTTC
CASSIEPSEQFF
>TRBJ1-1|NA|TRBV18|NA
TGTGCCAGCTCCCCTTGGGGGGCCACCTTGGTTGAAGCTTTCTTT
CASSPWGATLVEAFF
>TRBJ1-5|NA|TRBV2|TRBD1
TGTGCCAGCAGGTCGGGACAGGGTCTCGGTCAGCCCCAGCATTTT
CASRSGQGLGQPQHF
>TRBJ1-4|NA|TRBV9|NA
TGTGCCAGCAGCGTCCATACAGGAGGGACTAATGAAAAACTGTTTTTT
CASSVHTGGTNEKLFF
>TRBJ2-1|NA|TRBV6-2/TRBV6-3|NA
TGTGCCAGCAGTTACTTCGCTCCCCTCAATGAGCAGTTCTTC
CASSYFAPLNEQFF
>TRBJ2-3|once|TRBV30|TRBD2
TGTGCCTGGACCCTATCCCGGACTAGCGGGAGTCGGGATACGCAGTATTTT
CAWTLSRTSGSRDTQYF
>TRBJ2-3|NA|TRBV24-1|NA
TGTGCCACCAGCATGGGAGGCGATAGCACAGATACGCAGTATTTT
CATSMGGDSTDTQYF
>TRBJ2-3|NA|TRBV6-5|NA
TGTGCCAGCAAAACAAGCACAGATACGCAGTATTTT
CASKTSTDTQYF
>TRBJ2-7|NA|TRBV28|TRBD2
TGTGCCAGCAGCATAGCGGGGAGCGGCTACGAGCAGTACTTC
CASSIAGSGYEQYF
>TRBJ2-1|NA|TRBV9|TRBD1
TGTGCCAGCAGCGGGACAGGGAACAATGAGCAGTTCTTC
CASSGTGNNEQFF
>TRBJ2-5|NA|TRBV7-3|TRBD2
TGTGCCAGCAGCTTATCGGGGGGAAGCGAGACCCAGTACTTC
CASSLSGGSETQYF
>TRBJ2-6|NA|TRBV5-6|NA
TGTGCCAGCAGCTTACCTGACGACTCTGGGGCCAACGTCCTGACTTTC
CASSLPDDSGANVLTF
>TRBJ2-3|NA|TRBV5-1|TRBD2
TGCGCCAGCAGCCCAGCGGGGGAGAGCACAGATACGCAGTATTTT
CASSPAGESTDTQYF
>TRBJ2-1|once|TRBV13|TRBD2
TGTGCCAGCAGCCACCGGGAGGCCGGGACTAGCGGGAGCTATGAGCAGTTCTTC
CASSHREAGTSGSYEQFF
>TRBJ2-3|NA|TRBV29-1|NA
TGCAGCGGGGGACTCACGTGGGAGGATACGCAGTATTTT
CSGGLTWEDTQYF
>TRBJ2-1|NA|TRBV9|NA
TGTGCCAGCAGCCAAAACAACAATGAGCAGTTCTTC
CASSQNNNEQFF
>TRBJ1-1|NA|TRBV10-3|TRBD1
TGTGCCATCAGTGAACCCGGACAGGGAAAAGAAGCTTTCTTT
CAISEPGQGKEAFF
>TRBJ2-2|few|TRBV7-9|NA
TGTGCCAGCAGCTTAGAGGGGCGGGTGAACACCGGGGAGCTGTTTTTT
CASSLEGRVNTGELFF
>TRBJ2-7|NA|TRBV15|TRBD2
TGTGCCACCAGCAGAGATCTGAGTAGCGGGAGGGCCTCGTACGAGCAGTACTTC
CATSRDLSSGRASYEQYF
>TRBJ1-5|NA|TRBV30|NA
TGTGCCTGGAATGGGGATAGCAATCAGCCCCAGCATTTT
CAWNGDSNQPQHF
>TRBJ1-5|NA|TRBV27|NA
TGTGCCAGCAGTTCCATATGGGGGGATAATCAACCCCAGCATTTT
CASSSIWGDNQPQHF